The 29 T cell receptor beta chains listed next were all sequenced from one sample in a study of patients and donors after allogeneic stem cell transplantation (dated by TCRdb to 2020 to 2021). Libraries were made using RT-PCR. The sample was run on a NextSeq 550. TCRdb's own reprocessing of the public reads used fastp at Q25 and MiXCR and kept productive beta chains. Each entry merges the rows of one CDR3 protein and shows their most common DNA and genes. The sample table records about 110,000 distinct CDR3 sequences; approximately 40% of these occur just once. 27% of the sample comes from the top ten. The sample was blood, either unsorted or a sorted T cell fraction (not recorded which). The receptors come from a human donor who was either an allogeneic HSCT recipient or a stem cell or donor lymphocyte infusion donor (not recorded which). It is not recorded whose cells these are; they may come from a transplant donor.

The chain's CDR3 is CASSSSTGSYGYTF. As DNA, the CDR3 is TGTGCCAGCAGCTCCTCGACAGGCTCCTATGGCTACACCTTC. V is TRBV7-9 and J is TRBJ1-2; D is perhaps TRBD1 (6 bases). From germline, CDR1 is SEHNR and CDR2 FQNEAQ (reference sequence). This CDR3 contains 14 residues. V was shortened by 4 bases and J by 4 bases, with 13 bases between the two germline ends.

This clonotype was seen more than once but under ten times. This chain uses TRBV10-1 with TRBJ1-1; 8 nucleotides agree with TRBD1. V gave up 4 bases and J gave up 1 base; unmatched junction bases: 11. CDR1 and CDR2 from the germline V gene are WNHNN and SYGVQD (reference sequence). The length of the CDR3 is 17 residues. The CDR3 protein is CASSAKSGGEGNTEAFF. The CDR3 region has the DNA TGCGCCAGCAGTGCTAAGTCAGGGGGCGAAGGGAACACTGAAGCTTTCTTT.

There are a few counts of this clonotype. The V call is TRBV20-1, the J call TRBJ1-6; D remains ambiguous. The CDR3 is made up of 13 amino acids. Germline V gene lookup returns CDR1 DFQATT and CDR2 SNEGSKA (reference sequence). V shed 6 bases and J shed 10 bases, with 16 bases lying between them. Written as DNA, the CDR3 is TGCAGTGCCCCGTCCGGGGTGAAGTCACCCCTCCACTTT. It specifies CSAPSGVKSPLHF.

The V and J genes are TRBV4-2 and TRBJ1-1, with TRBD1 matching over 7 bases. The CDR3 contains 14 residues. The germline V gene encodes CDR1 LGHNA and CDR2 YNFKEQ. Trimming removed 6 bases from V and 2 bases from J; junction bases left unmatched: 6. For the CDR3, the DNA is TGTGCCAGCAGGCACAGGGGCAAAAACACTGAAGCTTTCTTT. Its protein is CASRHRGKNTEAFF.

The rearrangement joins TRBV20-1 to TRBJ2-7; tentative D call: TRBD2 (6 bases). Germline V lookup: CDR1 DFQATT, CDR2 SNEGSKA (reference sequence). V dropped 5 bases and J dropped 2 bases, with 7 bases sitting between them. This CDR3 contains 11 residues. The chain's CDR3 is CSAWRAYEQYF. The CDR3, as DNA: TGCAGTGCTTGGAGGGCCTACGAGCAGTACTTC.

This clonotype was recorded once. The chain is built from TRBV27 and TRBJ1-1, with no clear D. The CDR3 runs 15 residues. V dropped 0 bases and J dropped 6 bases, with 14 bases sitting between them. The germline CDR1 and CDR2 sequences are MNHEY and SMNVEV (reference sequence). This CDR3 reads CASSLSPPGTAEAFF. In DNA, the CDR3 is TGTGCCAGCAGTTTATCCCCCCCGGGAACAGCTGAAGCTTTCTTT.

The gene calls are TRBV12-3 or TRBV12-4 and TRBJ2-1, with 10 bases aligning to TRBD2. V shed 6 bases, J shed 4 bases, and the junction held 12 bases outside the gene matches. CDR3 length: 17 amino acids. CDR3 sequence reads: CASSYSLTSGYYNEQFF. The CDR3 DNA follows: TGTGCCAGCAGCTACTCTTTGACTAGCGGGTATTACAATGAGCAGTTCTTC.

The CDR3 DNA is TGTGCCACCAGTGGTGGCGGGAAGGGGAATGAGCAGTTCTTC. Translating gives CATSGGGKGNEQFF. The chain links TRBV24-1 to TRBJ2-1, with D tentatively TRBD2 (6 bases). The V end was cut by 5 bases, the J end by 7 bases, with 14 bases between. This CDR3 has 14 residues. Per germline, CDR1 KGHDR and CDR2 SFDVKD.

The sample holds a few counts of this clonotype. This CDR3 reads CASSLPANNQPQHF. The CDR3 DNA is TGTGCCAGCAGTCTGCCGGCGAACAATCAGCCCCAGCATTTT. V usage is TRBV6-6 and J usage is TRBJ1-5; no clear D gene. Trimming removed 5 bases at V and 3 bases at J, with 11 bases between. The CDR3 has 14 amino acids. Germline assignment: CDR1 MNHNY and CDR2 SVGAGI (reference sequence).

Concerning this clonotype: A much larger clone differs from this one at a single base, so this may be a read error. The genes are TRBV6-5 and TRBJ1-6; 9 bases fit TRBD1. V shed 6 bases, J shed 6 bases, and the junction held 3 bases outside the gene matches. Germline loops: CDR1 MNHEY, CDR2 SVGAGI. This CDR3 comprises 14 residues. The CDR3 is CASSLDRGNSPLHF. The CDR3 coding sequence is TGTGCCAGCAGCTTGGACAGGGGTAATTCACCCCTCCACTTT.

In its sample, this clonotype was seen a few times. The chain joins TRBV7-9 to TRBJ2-1, with 7 positions matching TRBD2. The CDR3 totals 15 residues. Germline V lookup: CDR1 SEHNR, CDR2 FQNEAQ (reference sequence). Trimming removed 5 bases from V and 4 bases from J; junction bases left unmatched: 8. The CDR3 DNA reads as TGTGCCAGCAGCCTAGAGGGACTACCTTACAATGAGCAGTTCTTC. It encodes CASSLEGLPYNEQFF.

This clonotype was seen only a few times. This rearrangement joins TRBV10-3 to TRBJ1-6, with D perhaps TRBD1 (5 bases). Germline V gene data show CDR1 as ENHRY and CDR2 as SYGVKD. The CDR3 is 13 amino acids. V shed 10 bases and J shed 9 bases, with 16 bases lying between them. CDR3 in DNA: TGTGCCACCGGCCAAGGGGTTCCTTCACCCCTCCACTTT. It is translated as CATGQGVPSPLHF.

The V and J genes are TRBV2 and TRBJ2-4, with 9 bases identical to TRBD2. The CDR3 has 16 amino acids. Germline trimming cut 11 bases from V and 4 bases from J; bases unmatched to any gene: 15. Germline V gene data show CDR1 as SNHLY and CDR2 as FYNNEI. CDR3 coding DNA: TGTGCCTGTGGTCTTCAGATGACTAGCGGTAAAAACATTCAGTACTTC. Translation: CACGLQMTSGKNIQYF. Complete variable domain (other parts from reference TRBV2 and TRBJ2-4): EPEVTQTPSHQVTQMGQEVILRCVPISNHLYFYWYRQILGQKVEFLVSFYNNEISEKSEIFDDQFSVERPDGSNFTLKIRSTKLEDSAMYFCACGLQMTSGKNIQYFGAGTRLSVL.

The chain carries TRBV15 and TRBJ2-6, with 7 bases that match TRBD2. The junction had 1 base not matched to a gene; V was cut back by 1 base and J by 1 base. The length of the CDR3 is 16 residues. Per germline, CDR1 LNHNV and CDR2 YYDKDF (reference sequence). CDR3 nucleotides: TGTGCCACCAGCAGAGCGGGAGGTTCTGGGGCCAACGTCCTGACTTTC. Protein: CATSRAGGSGANVLTF.

The J gene is TRBJ1-6, the V gene TRBV3-1, with D perhaps TRBD1 (5 bases). This CDR3 is 14 amino acids long. Per germline, CDR1 LGHDT and CDR2 YNNKEL (reference sequence). Trimming removed 3 bases from V and 7 bases from J, with 10 bases in between. The CDR3: CASSHDRGNSPLHF. The CDR3, as DNA: TGTGCCAGCAGCCACGACAGAGGGAATTCACCCCTCCACTTT.

This clonotype has only a few counts. This rearrangement joins TRBV28 to TRBJ2-1; 14 bases match TRBD2. This CDR3 has 15 residues. The germline V gene encodes CDR1 MDHEN and CDR2 SYDVKM. V lost 2 bases to trimming and J lost 7 bases; unmatched junction nucleotides: 1. The CDR3 region has the DNA TGTGCCAGCAGTTTACGGACTAGCGGGAGGAATGAGCAGTTCTTC. Translated, it gives CASSLRTSGRNEQFF.

J is TRBJ2-3 and V is TRBV29-1; D is uncertain. Deletions cut 3 bases from V and 5 bases from J, with 12 bases between. The CDR3 consists of 13 residues. The germline V gene encodes CDR1 SQVTM and CDR2 ANQGSEA. The CDR3: CSVDRFLGDTQYF. The CDR3 region has the DNA TGCAGCGTTGATAGGTTTTTAGGAGATACGCAGTATTTT.

This clonotype was picked up many times. The CDR3 DNA sequence: TGCAGCGTTGAAGCCAGGGGGAGAGCTTTCTTT. Protein: CSVEARGRAFF. The chain employs TRBV29-1 and TRBJ1-1; 7 bases are shared with TRBD1. The CDR3 spans 11 residues. Trimming cost V 1 base and J 10 bases; bases outside gene matches: 3. Germline CDR1 reads SQVTM; CDR2 reads ANQGSEA.

This clonotype was seen a few times. V and J are TRBV20-1 and TRBJ2-7; 7 nucleotides agree with TRBD1. CDR3 length equals 13 residues. The germline V gene encodes CDR1 DFQATT and CDR2 SNEGSKA (reference sequence). The J segment lost 6 bases and the V segment lost 1 base, leaving 6 bases of the junction unmatched. The CDR3 sequence is CSARGQGSSEQYF. DNA of the CDR3: TGCAGTGCTAGAGGACAGGGTTCTTCCGAGCAGTACTTC.

This chain uses TRBV12-3 or TRBV12-4 with TRBJ2-1; TRBD2 matches 9 bases. V lost 7 bases to trimming and J lost 7 bases; unmatched junction nucleotides: 11. This CDR3 is 15 amino acids long. DNA for the CDR3: TGTGCCAGCAACCCTGGGGGACTAGCCGAGAATGAGCAGTTCTTC. Translating it yields CASNPGGLAENEQFF.

This clonotype was picked up a small number of times. J is TRBJ1-6 and V is TRBV10-3, with 7 bases matching TRBD1. In germline, CDR1 is ENHRY, CDR2 SYGVKD. Trimming at V came to 6 bases and at J to 7 bases, leaving 6 bases not matched to a gene. There are 14 residues in the CDR3. CDR3 in DNA: TGTGCCATCAGCGGACAGGCCCTAAATTCACCCCTCCACTTT. It yields the protein CAISGQALNSPLHF.

The V call is TRBV15, the J call TRBJ2-7; D not resolved. Between the trimmed V and J ends, which lost 1 base and 2 bases, there was a span of 9 bases. CDR1 LNHNV and CDR2 YYDKDF come from the germline V gene (reference sequence). The CDR3 covers 14 residues. The CDR3 region has the DNA TGTGCCACCAGCAGAGGCCAGCTTACCTACGAGCAGTACTTC. Translation gives CATSRGQLTYEQYF.

J is TRBJ1-6 and V is TRBV27, with 7 positions matching TRBD1. The length of the CDR3 is 14 residues. The trim removed 6 bases at V and 7 bases at J, leaving 6 bases unmatched. The germline V gene encodes CDR1 MNHEY and CDR2 SMNVEV (reference sequence). As DNA, the CDR3 is TGTGCCAGCAGCAGGGGACAGCGAAATTCACCCCTCCACTTT. Amino acid sequence: CASSRGQRNSPLHF.

J is TRBJ2-2 and V is TRBV4-3; 8 nucleotides align to TRBD2. Trimming took 0 bases from V and 5 from J; bases not matched to a gene: 8. CDR1 is LGHNA and CDR2 is YSLEER in the germline V gene. The CDR3 loop spans 17 amino acids. This CDR3 is CASSQDGGAGVTGELFF. As DNA, the CDR3 is TGCGCCAGCAGCCAAGACGGTGGAGCGGGAGTTACCGGGGAGCTGTTTTTT.

The chain employs TRBV11-3 and TRBJ2-3, with TRBD2 identical over 9 bases. The CDR3 length is 16 residues. Germline CDR1 reads SGHNT; CDR2 reads YENEEA. The junction had 9 bases not matched to a gene; V was cut back by 5 bases and J by 3 bases. In nucleotides, the CDR3 is TGTGCCAGCAGCCAACAAGCGGGACTAGCTACAGATACGCAGTATTTT. Protein product: CASSQQAGLATDTQYF.

The genes are TRBV14 and TRBJ1-1; tentative D call: TRBD1 (6 bases). CDR1 and CDR2 (germline): SGHDN, FVKESK. This CDR3 spans 15 amino acids. The V gene lost 0 bases and the J gene lost 5 bases, with 13 bases spanning the gap. The CDR3 DNA is TGTGCCAGCAGCCAAGATTTAGGGGGATTGACTGAAGCTTTCTTT. It yields the protein CASSQDLGGLTEAFF.

The rearrangement joins TRBV20-1 to TRBJ1-5, with TRBD1 matching over 8 bases. With 3 bases clipped from V and 7 bases from J, the junction kept 8 bases outside the gene matches. The CDR3 is 14 amino acids. CDR1 is DFQATT, CDR2 SNEGSKA, per germline (reference sequence). CDR3: CSASLRGRGQPQHF. CDR3 bases: TGCAGTGCTAGCCTCAGGGGGCGCGGCCAGCCCCAGCATTTT.

This chain links TRBV28 with TRBJ1-2, with a weak D call TRBD1 (5 bases). V gave up 2 bases and J gave up 4 bases, with 11 bases separating them. CDR3 size: 14 residues. Per the germline V gene, CDR1 is MDHEN and CDR2 is SYDVKM. CDR3 loop: CASSLARESYGYTF. The CDR3 coding sequence is TGTGCCAGCAGTTTAGCCAGGGAGAGCTATGGCTACACCTTC.

This chain links TRBV18 with TRBJ1-5; tentatively, D is TRBD1 (6 bases). Germline-derived CDR1 and CDR2 are KGHSH and LQKENI. This CDR3 comprises 16 residues. Trimming removed 6 bases at V and 4 bases at J, with 19 bases between. In DNA form, the CDR3 reads TGTGCCAGCTCGTTTGCCGGGTCAGGGACAAATCAGCCCCAGCATTTT. Translated: CASSFAGSGTNQPQHF.